A selection of T cell receptor beta chains follows, all from one sample in a study of blood T cell repertoires in COVID-19. Sequencing used immunoSEQ multiplex PCR; TCRdb keeps in-frame clones, though not all of them. Of roughly 150,000 clones in the sample, 79% are singletons; the top ten hold over 8.5%. The sequenced sample consisted of peripheral blood. The source of these receptors is a man in his fifties or sixties with active or convalescent COVID-19. The CDR3 runs from the conserved cysteine through the conserved F or W. Fields, in order: J gene, V gene, D gene, clone size, CDR3 DNA, CDR3 protein. The D gene is left open where the match is weak. Size tells how often a clone was seen (once, few, many) or the class of an expanded clone, and some rows leave it out.

j_gene: TRBJ1-4
v_gene: TRBV19
d_gene: TRBD1
abundance: NA
CDR3nt: TGTGCCAGTAGTCCAGGACAGGGCCCTAATGAAAAACTGTTTTTT
CDR3aa: CASSPGQGPNEKLFF

j_gene: TRBJ1-1
v_gene: TRBV7-9
d_gene: NA
abundance: NA
CDR3nt: TGTGCCAGCAGCCCTGCGGCGACTGAAGCTTTCTTT
CDR3aa: CASSPAATEAFF

j_gene: TRBJ1-4
v_gene: TRBV2
d_gene: NA
abundance: NA
CDR3nt: TGTGCCAGCAGCATCCAGACAGGCGCAGATGAAAAACTGTTTTTT
CDR3aa: CASSIQTGADEKLFF

j_gene: TRBJ2-7
v_gene: TRBV7-3
d_gene: NA
abundance: NA
CDR3nt: TGTGCCAGCAGCTACTCCGGCGGGTCCCCCTACGAGCAGTACTTC
CDR3aa: CASSYSGGSPYEQYF

j_gene: TRBJ2-1
v_gene: TRBV29-1
d_gene: TRBD1
abundance: NA
CDR3nt: TGCAGCGTTGAAGATCTTCGCGGACAGGGAGCCTGGAGGGAGCAGTTCTTC
CDR3aa: CSVEDLRGQGAWREQFF

j_gene: TRBJ2-7
v_gene: TRBV6-5
d_gene: TRBD2
abundance: NA
CDR3nt: TGTGCCAGCAGTTCGACTAGCGGAACCTACGAGCAGTACTTC
CDR3aa: CASSSTSGTYEQYF

j_gene: TRBJ2-2
v_gene: TRBV19
d_gene: NA
abundance: NA
CDR3nt: TGTGCCAGTAGTATTAACGGGAACACCGGGGAGCTGTTTTTT
CDR3aa: CASSINGNTGELFF

j_gene: TRBJ1-1
v_gene: TRBV19
d_gene: NA
abundance: NA
CDR3nt: TGTGCCAGTAGTATTCAGGGGAACACTGAAGCTTTCTTT
CDR3aa: CASSIQGNTEAFF

j_gene: TRBJ1-1
v_gene: TRBV7-9
d_gene: NA
abundance: NA
CDR3nt: TGTGCCAGCAGCTTAGGAGGCACCCCTTTGGCTTTCTTT
CDR3aa: CASSLGGTPLAFF

j_gene: TRBJ1-3
v_gene: TRBV9
d_gene: TRBD1
abundance: NA
CDR3nt: TGTGCCAGCAGCGTAGGCGGCGGCAGGGGGCCGGTAGGAAACACCATATATTTT
CDR3aa: CASSVGGGRGPVGNTIYF

j_gene: TRBJ2-1
v_gene: TRBV19
d_gene: TRBD2
abundance: NA
CDR3nt: TGTGCCAGTAGTAACCTCCTGGCGGGAGGCAACAATGAGCAGTTCTTC
CDR3aa: CASSNLLAGGNNEQFF

j_gene: TRBJ2-7
v_gene: TRBV28
d_gene: TRBD1
abundance: NA
CDR3nt: TGTGCCAGCAGAAGGACAGGGACCTACGAGCAGTACTTC
CDR3aa: CASRRTGTYEQYF

j_gene: TRBJ1-3
v_gene: TRBV5-1
d_gene: NA
abundance: NA
CDR3nt: TGCGCCAGCAGCTTGGCTGACAGGATGAACACCATATATTTT
CDR3aa: CASSLADRMNTIYF

j_gene: TRBJ1-4
v_gene: TRBV25-1
d_gene: NA
abundance: NA
CDR3nt: TGTGCCAGCGTCTCTGCGGGGGGAAATGAAAAACTGTTTTTT
CDR3aa: CASVSAGGNEKLFF

j_gene: TRBJ1-2
v_gene: TRBV6-5
d_gene: NA
abundance: NA
CDR3nt: TGTGCCAGCAGGAGCTCCGGGACACCTAACTATGGCTACACCTTC
CDR3aa: CASRSSGTPNYGYTF

j_gene: TRBJ1-3
v_gene: TRBV5-1
d_gene: NA
abundance: NA
CDR3nt: TGCGCCAGCGGGGCCTACGGAAGCTCTGGAAACACCATATATTTT
CDR3aa: CASGAYGSSGNTIYF

j_gene: TRBJ1-4
v_gene: TRBV6-2/TRBV6-3
d_gene: NA
abundance: NA
CDR3nt: TGTGCCAGCAGTTTAATTGATGAAAAACTGTTTTTT
CDR3aa: CASSLIDEKLFF

j_gene: TRBJ1-5
v_gene: TRBV27
d_gene: NA
abundance: NA
CDR3nt: TGTGCCAGCAGTTATCGGCAGGGAGGTCAGCCCCAGCATTTT
CDR3aa: CASSYRQGGQPQHF

j_gene: TRBJ2-3
v_gene: TRBV5-1
d_gene: TRBD2
abundance: NA
CDR3nt: TGCGCCAGCAGCTGGATTGGGCGGGGGAACACAGATACGCAGTATTTT
CDR3aa: CASSWIGRGNTDTQYF

j_gene: TRBJ1-2
v_gene: TRBV25-1
d_gene: TRBD1
abundance: once
CDR3nt: TGTGCCAGCAGTGATTTTCAGGGGGCGGATGGCTACACCTTC
CDR3aa: CASSDFQGADGYTF

j_gene: TRBJ1-2
v_gene: TRBV29-1
d_gene: TRBD1
abundance: NA
CDR3nt: TGCAGCGCGCTGGGGGACAGGTTCGACTATGGCTACACCTTC
CDR3aa: CSALGDRFDYGYTF

j_gene: TRBJ1-1
v_gene: TRBV7-9
d_gene: NA
abundance: once
CDR3nt: TGTGCCAGCAGCTTATGGGAGGGAACTGAAGCTTTCTTT
CDR3aa: CASSLWEGTEAFF

j_gene: TRBJ2-5
v_gene: TRBV24-1
d_gene: TRBD1
abundance: NA
CDR3nt: TGTGCCACCAGTGACCGGGACAGGGTTGGACAAGAGACCCAGTACTTC
CDR3aa: CATSDRDRVGQETQYF

j_gene: TRBJ1-1
v_gene: TRBV4-1
d_gene: TRBD1
abundance: NA
CDR3nt: TGCGCCAGCAGCCTGGGGACAGGGTTCACTGAAGCTTTCTTT
CDR3aa: CASSLGTGFTEAFF

j_gene: TRBJ2-5
v_gene: TRBV29-1
d_gene: NA
abundance: NA
CDR3nt: TGCAGCGTTGAGAGGCTAGACGAAGAGACCCAGTACTTC
CDR3aa: CSVERLDEETQYF

j_gene: TRBJ1-2
v_gene: TRBV24-1
d_gene: NA
abundance: NA
CDR3nt: TGTGCCACCAGTGATTTCCGTGACTATGGCTACACCTTC
CDR3aa: CATSDFRDYGYTF

j_gene: TRBJ1-1
v_gene: TRBV5-1
d_gene: TRBD1
abundance: NA
CDR3nt: TGCGCCAGCAGCTTGGCGACAGGGAAAACTGAAGCTTTCTTT
CDR3aa: CASSLATGKTEAFF

j_gene: TRBJ2-3
v_gene: TRBV28
d_gene: NA
abundance: NA
CDR3nt: TGTGCCAGCAGTTTAATTCGGTCGGATACGCAGTATTTT
CDR3aa: CASSLIRSDTQYF

j_gene: TRBJ1-1
v_gene: TRBV20-1
d_gene: NA
abundance: NA
CDR3nt: TGCAGTGCCCCCGACGGGTTTGAAGCTTTCTTT
CDR3aa: CSAPDGFEAFF

j_gene: TRBJ2-5
v_gene: TRBV7-3
d_gene: NA
abundance: NA
CDR3nt: TGTGCCAGCAGCATACAGGGCTCGGGGGAGACCCAGTACTTC
CDR3aa: CASSIQGSGETQYF

j_gene: TRBJ2-7
v_gene: TRBV28
d_gene: NA
abundance: few
CDR3nt: TGTGCCAGCAGCGAGACAGGCTATCCAGAAAATTCCTACGAGCAGTACTTC
CDR3aa: CASSETGYPENSYEQYF

j_gene: TRBJ2-1
v_gene: TRBV6-4
d_gene: NA
abundance: NA
CDR3nt: TGTGCCAGCAGTGTGACAGCCTACAATGAGCAGTTCTTC
CDR3aa: CASSVTAYNEQFF

j_gene: TRBJ2-1
v_gene: TRBV7-3
d_gene: TRBD2
abundance: NA
CDR3nt: TGTGCCAGCAGCTCCCGGAGGGTAGCGGGAGAGAATGAGCAGTTCTTC
CDR3aa: CASSSRRVAGENEQFF

j_gene: TRBJ1-1
v_gene: TRBV18
d_gene: NA
abundance: NA
CDR3nt: TGTGCCAGCTCAGAGCCGACTCGAGGGAACACTGAAGCTTTCTTT
CDR3aa: CASSEPTRGNTEAFF

j_gene: TRBJ2-1
v_gene: TRBV30
d_gene: TRBD1
abundance: NA
CDR3nt: TGTGCCTGGAGCACCGGGACAGGGGGCAATGAGCAGTTCTTC
CDR3aa: CAWSTGTGGNEQFF

j_gene: TRBJ2-2
v_gene: TRBV21-1
d_gene: NA
abundance: NA
CDR3nt: TGTGCCAGCAGTCCCGACAGGGGCGCAATCCCCGGGGAGCTGTTTTTT
CDR3aa: CASSPDRGAIPGELFF

j_gene: TRBJ2-7
v_gene: TRBV21-1
d_gene: NA
abundance: NA
CDR3nt: TGTGCCAGCATCATCTACGAGCAGTACTTC
CDR3aa: CASIIYEQYF